The present entry profiles one T cell receptor beta chain with its context. The PCR contained 60 Vbeta and 13 Jbeta primers. TCRdb's copy holds only in-frame clones and misses some; the assay was immunoSEQ multiplex PCR. The data contain approximately 160,000 clones, 68% of them singletons. This sample stems from a study of cytomegalovirus exposure and HLA in healthy donors. CDR3 length equals 17 residues. This clonotype was sampled from a woman aged 18-29 years in good health and CMV-seropositive. Sequences were obtained from PBMCs. The chain carries TRBV21-1 and TRBJ2-7; the DNA was not compared with TRBD1, the D call given in the table. TRBV21-1 constitutes a pseudogene. CDR3 DNA: TGTGCCAGCAGCAAAGGGACAGGGGGTTTAAACCACTACGAGCAGTACTTC. Protein sequence: CASSKGTGGLNHYEQYF.